The present entry profiles one T cell receptor (beta chain) with its context. Its specificity is unknown. The data were obtained in a study of blood T cells in healthy people across ages. Trimming removed 1 base at V and 1 base at J, with 8 bases between. CDR3 length: 14 amino acids. Germline loops: CDR1 SGHAT, CDR2 FQNNGV. PCR was performed a second time for about 6 to 12 cycles using a sample-barcoded 5' primer and a J-beta primer mix. A single record per CDR3 protein comes from TCRdb applying MiXCR to the 5' RACE reads. This table has some 880,000 distinct CDR3 sequences, around 36% appearing once. Notes on the study in general: Diversity estimated from one million T cells was considered an underestimate.

Source material: blood. The TCR sequence derives from a man younger than 35 in good health. V is TRBV11-2 and J is TRBJ2-7; D is unresolved. CDR3 loop: CASSLGVQSYEQYF. Written as DNA, the CDR3 is TGTGCCAGCAGCTTAGGAGTGCAATCCTACGAGCAGTACTTC.